Following are 27 T cell receptor beta chains from one sample sequenced in a study of blood T cell repertoires in COVID-19. Repertoires were generated with immunoSEQ multiplex PCR, while TCRdb's copy carries only in-frame clones and drops some. The profile shows approximately 250,000 clones, around four fifths of them singletons. The sequenced material came from peripheral blood. The receptors were gathered from a man aged 55 to 69 with acute or convalescent COVID-19.

This chain uses TRBV10-3 with TRBJ1-6; TRBD1 aligns across 9 bases. The junction had 4 bases not matched to a gene; V was cut back by 5 bases and J by 5 bases. This CDR3 region has 15 residues. In germline, CDR1 is ENHRY, CDR2 SYGVKD. The CDR3 loop reads CAISQQGANNSPLHF. In nucleotides, the CDR3 is TGTGCCATCAGTCAACAGGGGGCAAATAATTCACCCCTCCACTTT.

This chain links TRBV11-3 with TRBJ2-5; 11 bases map to TRBD2. The CDR3 runs 17 residues. The junction had 5 bases not matched to a gene; V was cut back by 1 base and J by 1 base. The V gene's germline CDR1 is SGHNT and CDR2 YENEEA. CDR3 residues: CASSLVRLAGSQETQYF. DNA for the CDR3: TGTGCCAGCAGCTTAGTTCGACTAGCGGGAAGCCAAGAGACCCAGTACTTC.

The chain joins TRBV19 to TRBJ2-4; 11 bases align to TRBD1. Germline V gene sequence: CDR1 LNHDA, CDR2 SQIVND (reference sequence). This CDR3 region has 15 residues. J was trimmed by 8 bases and V by 5 bases; bases with no gene match: 8. CDR3 coding DNA: TGTGCCAGTAGTCCGGGACAGGGGGTCTATCACATTCAGTACTTC. This codes for CASSPGQGVYHIQYF.

This clone has a single count. The chain is built from TRBV10-3 and TRBJ1-3; TRBD1 might be the D (6 bases). Deletions cut 6 bases from V and 8 bases from J, with 20 bases between. The CDR3 has 15 residues. Germline lookup yields CDR1 ENHRY and CDR2 SYGVKD. The DNA of the CDR3 is TGTGCCATCAGACGGACAGCTCCTTCGGATGACACCATATATTTT. Encoded protein: CAIRRTAPSDDTIYF.

The chain carries TRBV5-1 and TRBJ2-3, with a weak D call TRBD1 (6 bases). The CDR3 contains 15 residues. Germline V gene data show CDR1 as SGHRS and CDR2 as YFSETQ. V was trimmed by 0 bases and J by 3 bases, leaving 11 bases between them. CDR3 sequence reads: CASSLATGNTDTQYF. In nucleotides, the CDR3 is TGCGCCAGCAGCTTGGCTACAGGGAATACAGATACGCAGTATTTT.

The chain combines TRBV18 with TRBJ2-1; 8 bases agree with TRBD2. V lost 3 bases to trimming and J lost 6 bases; unmatched junction nucleotides: 7. Germline V gene data show CDR1 as KGHSH and CDR2 as LQKENI. The CDR3 loop spans 15 amino acids. The CDR3 DNA follows: TGTGCCAGCTCACCTGGCGGGGGGACCCCCAATGAGCAGTTCTTC. Amino acid sequence: CASSPGGGTPNEQFF.

The V gene is TRBV7-8, the J gene TRBJ2-7; D unresolved. This CDR3 comprises 13 residues. With 1 base removed from V and 5 bases from J, the gap between germline ends came to 9 bases. Germline V gives CDR1 SGHVS, CDR2 FQNEAQ. This CDR3 is CASSLGIAHEQYF. CDR3 bases: TGTGCCAGCAGCTTAGGGATAGCCCACGAGCAGTACTTC.

The chain recombines TRBV6-2 or TRBV6-3 with TRBJ2-1, with D maybe TRBD2 (7 bases). The CDR3 loop spans 15 amino acids. Trimming took off 0 bases at V and 7 bases at J, with 13 bases between the two ends. CDR1 is MNHEY, CDR2 SVGEGT, per germline. The CDR3 DNA reads TGTGCCAGCAGTTACTCGACAGGACTAGAGAATGAGCAGTTCTTC. Translation gives CASSYSTGLENEQFF.

The chain uses TRBV7-9 and TRBJ2-7; TRBD1 matches at 8 bases. The CDR3 length is 14 residues. Germline CDR1 and CDR2: SEHNR and FQNEAQ (reference sequence). V gave up 5 bases and J gave up 3 bases; unmatched junction bases: 6. The CDR3 DNA is TGTGCCAGCAGCCCCCAGGGGGCCCACTACGAGCAGTACTTC. Amino acid sequence: CASSPQGAHYEQYF.

V gene TRBV5-4 combines with J gene TRBJ2-5, with 11 bases matching TRBD2. Germline V CDR1 and CDR2: SGHNT, YYREEE (reference sequence). V shed 2 bases and J 5 bases; nucleotides not matched to a gene: 8. The CDR3 extends over 16 amino acids. In DNA, the CDR3 is TGTGCCAGCAGCTTAGGGACTAGCGGTTCCTTGGAGACCCAGTACTTC. Protein sequence: CASSLGTSGSLETQYF.

The rearrangement uses TRBV5-1 and TRBJ2-2; TRBD2 is a possible D gene (5 bases). Trimming cost V 6 bases and J 4 bases, with 16 bases left between them. Germline CDR1 is SGHRS and CDR2 is YFSETQ. The CDR3 has 15 amino acids. The CDR3 protein is CASNLGREITGELFF. Written as DNA, the CDR3 is TGCGCCAGCAACCTTGGTAGGGAGATCACCGGGGAGCTGTTTTTT. The full variable domain, in which reference TRBV5-1 and TRBJ2-2 provide the parts outside the CDR3, is KAGVTQTPRYLIKTRGQQVTLSCSPISGHRSVSWYQQTPGQGLQFLFEYFSETQRNKGNFPGRFSGRQFSNSRSEMNVSTLELGDSALYLCASNLGREITGELFFGEGSRLTVL.

The gene calls are TRBV4-1 and TRBJ2-7; possibly TRBD1 for D (6 bases). CDR1 MGHRA and CDR2 YSYEKL come from the germline V gene. V was clipped by 2 bases and J by 5 bases, with 13 bases between them. The CDR3 is made up of 14 amino acids. CDR3 protein: CASSQMTGPHEQYF. CDR3 DNA: TGCGCCAGCAGCCAAATGACAGGACCCCACGAGCAGTACTTC.

This chain joins TRBV18 and TRBJ2-5, with D possibly TRBD1 on 5 matching bases. The V end was cut by 6 bases, the J end by 2 bases, with 19 bases between. Germline assignment: CDR1 KGHSH and CDR2 LQKENI. This CDR3 has 16 residues. CDR3 in amino acids: CASSHTRQLRQETQYF. The DNA for the CDR3 is TGTGCCAGCTCGCATACTCGACAGTTACGACAAGAGACCCAGTACTTC. Based on the CDR3 plus reference TRBV18 and TRBJ2-5, the full variable domain is NAGVMQNPRHLVRRRGQEARLRCSPMKGHSHVYWYRQLPEEGLKFMVYLQKENIIDESGMPKERFSAEFPKEGPSILRIQQVVRGDSAAYFCASSHTRQLRQETQYFGPGTRLLVL.

The V call is TRBV19, the J call TRBJ1-5; D remains ambiguous. Germline-derived CDR1 and CDR2 are LNHDA and SQIVND (reference sequence). The CDR3 extends over 15 amino acids. Trimming shortened V by 1 base and J by 3 bases, and 10 bases separated the two germline ends. CDR3 amino acids: CASSIGGGNNQPQHF. CDR3 in DNA: TGTGCCAGTAGTATAGGTGGAGGGAACAATCAGCCCCAGCATTTT. Full variable domain (outside the CDR3, taken from reference TRBV19 and TRBJ1-5): DGGITQSPKYLFRKEGQNVTLSCEQNLNHDAMYWYRQDPGQGLRLIYYSQIVNDFQKGDIAEGYSVSREKKESFPLTVTSAQKNPTAFYLCASSIGGGNNQPQHFGDGTRLSIL.

The V and J genes are TRBV7-3 and TRBJ2-2, with 7 nucleotides matching TRBD1. With V trimmed by 5 bases and J by 1 base, 7 bases remained unmatched. CDR1 is SGHTA and CDR2 is FQGTGA in the germline V gene. CDR3 length: 16 residues. Here the CDR3 DNA reads TGTGCCAGCAGCCTACAGGGGACACGGAACACCGGGGAGCTGTTTTTT. This gives the protein CASSLQGTRNTGELFF.

This clone was seen a handful of times. The CDR3 protein is CASSLGRGSVNQPQHF. The CDR3 nucleotides read TGTGCCAGCAGCTTAGGCAGGGGGAGTGTCAATCAGCCCCAGCATTTT. The chain combines TRBV7-2 with TRBJ1-5; 7 positions agree with TRBD1. Germline CDR1 SGHTA, CDR2 FQGNSA. The CDR3 consists of 16 residues. J gave up 3 bases and V 1 base, and 6 bases lay outside the gene matches.

The rearrangement joins TRBV5-4 to TRBJ1-1, with a possible D match to TRBD1 (6 bases). The CDR3 is 15 amino acids. Germline CDR1 SGHNT, CDR2 YYREEE (reference sequence). With 1 base removed from V and 6 bases from J, the gap between germline ends came to 16 bases. CDR3 DNA: TGTGCCAGCAGCTTGCTGGGGGCAGGGGCTCCTGAAGCTTTCTTT. Translation: CASSLLGAGAPEAFF.

This sequence joins TRBV5-4 and TRBJ2-1; 8 bases are a match to TRBD2. Germline V CDR1 and CDR2: SGHNT, YYREEE (reference sequence). This CDR3 has 16 amino acids. V shed 4 bases and J 6 bases; nucleotides not matched to a gene: 12. In nucleotides, the CDR3 is TGTGCCAGCAGCGTCGGATCGGGGGGGCCTAGCAATGAGCAGTTCTTC. Its translation is CASSVGSGGPSNEQFF.

The sample holds one count of this clone. This chain links TRBV6-7 with TRBJ1-5, with D maybe TRBD1 (6 bases). TRBV6-7 is given ORF status, its function remaining uncertain. The CDR3 sequence is 17 residues long. The V end lost 4 bases, the J end lost 3 bases, and 19 bases lay between the germline ends. For the CDR3, the DNA is TGTGCCAGCAGTTTCCCCTTCGGGGGGCGGTCCAATCAGCCCCAGCATTTT. Translated, it gives CASSFPFGGRSNQPQHF.

The rearrangement links TRBV19 to TRBJ1-1; D possibly corresponds to TRBD1 (5 bases). CDR3 size: 14 residues. V gave up 5 bases and J gave up 3 bases, with 13 bases separating them. Per the germline V gene, CDR1 is LNHDA and CDR2 is SQIVND (reference sequence). CDR3 nucleotides: TGTGCCAGTAGTGGCAGGGTATGGGACACTGAAGCTTTCTTT. This gives the protein CASSGRVWDTEAFF.

The chain uses TRBV3-1 (or the pseudogene TRBV3-2) and TRBJ1-2, with TRBD1 matching 9 bases. V lost 5 bases to trimming and J lost 7 bases; unmatched junction nucleotides: 8. Germline loops: CDR1 LGHDT, CDR2 YNNKEL (reference sequence). This CDR3 spans 14 amino acids. The CDR3 loop is CASSFTGTGFGYTF. CDR3 sequence (DNA): TGTGCCAGCAGCTTCACCGGGACAGGGTTTGGCTACACCTTC.

The J gene is TRBJ1-5, the V gene TRBV5-4; D gene ambiguous. V was trimmed by 0 bases and J by 9 bases, leaving 10 bases between them. From germline, CDR1 is SGHNT and CDR2 YYREEE (reference sequence). The CDR3 length is 13 residues. The CDR3 nucleotides read TGTGCCAGCAGCTTGGACAGAACTGGGCCCCAGCATTTT. It is translated as CASSLDRTGPQHF.

This chain uses TRBV3-1 (or the pseudogene TRBV3-2) with TRBJ2-1; possible D gene TRBD1, 6 bases. Deletions cut 0 bases from V and 4 bases from J, with 10 bases between. Looked up from germline, CDR1 is LGHDT and CDR2 is YNNKEL (reference sequence). The CDR3 is 15 amino acids. CDR3 sequence: CASSQEGADYNEQFF. DNA of the CDR3: TGTGCCAGCAGCCAAGAGGGGGCCGATTACAATGAGCAGTTCTTC.

The sample holds a few counts of this clone. The chain joins TRBV7-6 to TRBJ2-1; 10 bases map to TRBD2. The V and J ends lost 4 bases and 6 bases, in that order; junction bases with no gene match: 9. The germline gives CDR1 SGHVS, CDR2 FNYEAQ. The CDR3 is 16 residues long. The CDR3 reads CASSSAGTSAGNEQFF. DNA for the CDR3: TGTGCCAGCAGCTCAGCCGGGACTAGCGCGGGCAATGAGCAGTTCTTC.

The chain is built from TRBV5-1 and TRBJ1-3; 9 bases agree with TRBD1. V shed 4 bases, J shed 2 bases, and the junction held 7 bases outside the gene matches. CDR1 is SGHRS and CDR2 is YFSETQ in the germline V gene. The CDR3 is 16 residues long. The CDR3 spells CASSPFGTGPGNTIYF. Written as DNA, the CDR3 is TGCGCCAGCAGCCCCTTCGGGACAGGGCCTGGAAACACCATATATTTT. Drawing the rest from reference TRBV5-1 and TRBJ1-3, the complete variable domain is KAGVTQTPRYLIKTRGQQVTLSCSPISGHRSVSWYQQTPGQGLQFLFEYFSETQRNKGNFPGRFSGRQFSNSRSEMNVSTLELGDSALYLCASSPFGTGPGNTIYFGEGSWLTVV.

This clone occurred once. The DNA for the CDR3 is TGTGCCAGCAGCTTGCGCGGGCGGGAGTACACCGGGGAGCTGTTTTTT. Translating gives CASSLRGREYTGELFF. The chain combines TRBV5-4 with TRBJ2-2; 7 nucleotides match TRBD2. With V trimmed by 1 base and J by 3 bases, 6 bases remained unmatched. Germline CDR1 reads SGHNT; CDR2 reads YYREEE (reference sequence). The length of the CDR3 is 16 residues.

V gene TRBV30 combines with J gene TRBJ1-1, with 8 bases matching TRBD1. Germline CDR1 reads GTSNPN; CDR2 reads SVGIG (reference sequence). Trimming removed 2 bases from V and 8 bases from J; junction bases left unmatched: 13. The CDR3 runs 15 residues. CDR3 bases: TGTGCCTGGAGTCGTGGGGGGACAGGCGGGCTCGAAGCTTTCTTT. Amino acids: CAWSRGGTGGLEAFF.